This paragraph reports one T cell receptor beta chain. This record belongs to a study of blood T cell repertoires in COVID-19. The assay was immunoSEQ multiplex PCR, and TCRdb's table has in-frame clones only and misses some. Altogether about 230,000 clones are present, approximately 80% being singletons, with the ten largest covering 6.5% to 9%. The CDR3 is 15 amino acids. The germline CDR1 and CDR2 sequences are MGHDK and SYGVNS. The V end was cut by 3 bases, the J end by 0 bases, with 9 bases between. The TCR sequence derives from a woman in her 50s with acute or convalescent COVID-19. Source material: peripheral blood. J is TRBJ2-1 and V is TRBV25-1, with D perhaps TRBD2 (6 bases). Written as DNA, the CDR3 is TGTGCCAGCAGTGAGGGACTGAGCTCCTACAATGAGCAGTTCTTC. This codes for CASSEGLSSYNEQFF.